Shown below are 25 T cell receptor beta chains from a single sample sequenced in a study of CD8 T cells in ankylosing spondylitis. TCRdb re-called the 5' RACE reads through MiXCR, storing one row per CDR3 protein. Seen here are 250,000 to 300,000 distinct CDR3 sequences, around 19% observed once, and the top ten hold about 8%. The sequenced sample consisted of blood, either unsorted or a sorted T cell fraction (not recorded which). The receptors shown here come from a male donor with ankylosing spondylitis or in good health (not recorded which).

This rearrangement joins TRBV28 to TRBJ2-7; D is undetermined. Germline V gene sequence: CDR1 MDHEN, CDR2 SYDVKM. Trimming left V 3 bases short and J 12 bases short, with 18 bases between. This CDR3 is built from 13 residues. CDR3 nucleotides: TGTGCCAGCAGTTTGGCTACCGTGGCTAGGTTGTACGTC. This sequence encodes CASSLATVARLYV.

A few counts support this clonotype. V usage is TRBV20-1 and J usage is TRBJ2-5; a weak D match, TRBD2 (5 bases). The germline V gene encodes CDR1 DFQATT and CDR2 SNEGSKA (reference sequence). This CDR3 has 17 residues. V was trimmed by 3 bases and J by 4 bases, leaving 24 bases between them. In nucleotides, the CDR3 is TGCAGTGCTAGTGTCATAGCGTTGGATCCGGATGGAGAGACCCAGTACTTC. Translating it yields CSASVIALDPDGETQYF.

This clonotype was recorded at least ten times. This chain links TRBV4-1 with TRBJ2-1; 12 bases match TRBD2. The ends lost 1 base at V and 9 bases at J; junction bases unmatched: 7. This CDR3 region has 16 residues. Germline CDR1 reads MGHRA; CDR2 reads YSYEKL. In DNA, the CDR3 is TGCGCCAGCAGCCAAGTGGTGGCTAGCGGGAGGGGTGAGCAGTTCTTC. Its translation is CASSQVVASGRGEQFF.

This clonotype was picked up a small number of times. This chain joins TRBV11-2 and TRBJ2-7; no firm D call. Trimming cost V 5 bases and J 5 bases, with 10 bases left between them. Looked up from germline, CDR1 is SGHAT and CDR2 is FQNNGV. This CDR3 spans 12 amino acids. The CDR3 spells CASSPDTDEQYV. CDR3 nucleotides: TGTGCCAGCAGCCCCGATACGGACGAGCAGTACGTC.

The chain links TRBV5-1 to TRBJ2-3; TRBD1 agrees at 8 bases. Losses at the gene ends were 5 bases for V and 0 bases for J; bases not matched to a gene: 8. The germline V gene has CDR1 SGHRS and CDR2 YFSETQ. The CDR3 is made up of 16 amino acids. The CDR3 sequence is CASRPGQGTSTDTQYF. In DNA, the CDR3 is TGCGCCAGCAGACCCGGACAGGGAACTAGCACAGATACGCAGTATTTT.

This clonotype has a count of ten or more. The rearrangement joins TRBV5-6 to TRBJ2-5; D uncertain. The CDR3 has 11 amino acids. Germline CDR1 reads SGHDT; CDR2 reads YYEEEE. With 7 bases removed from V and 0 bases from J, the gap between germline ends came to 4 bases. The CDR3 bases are TGTGCCAGCGCTAACCAAGAGACCCAGTACTTC. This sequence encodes CASANQETQYF.

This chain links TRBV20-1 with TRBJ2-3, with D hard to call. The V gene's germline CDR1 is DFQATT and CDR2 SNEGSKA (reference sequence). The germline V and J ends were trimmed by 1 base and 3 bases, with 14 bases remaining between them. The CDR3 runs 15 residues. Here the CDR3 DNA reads TGCAGTGCTAGAGTACAAGGACCCCAGACAGATACGCAGTATTTT. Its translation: CSARVQGPQTDTQYF.

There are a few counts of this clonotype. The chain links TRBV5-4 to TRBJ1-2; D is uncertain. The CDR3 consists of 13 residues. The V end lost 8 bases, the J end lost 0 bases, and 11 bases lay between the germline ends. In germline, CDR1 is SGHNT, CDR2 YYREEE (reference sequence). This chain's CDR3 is CASTTWANYGYTF. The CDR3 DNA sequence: TGTGCCAGTACGACATGGGCTAACTATGGCTACACCTTC. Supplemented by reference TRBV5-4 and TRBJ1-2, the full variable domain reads ETGVTQSPTHLIKTRGQQVTLRCSSQSGHNTVSWYQQALGQGPQFIFQYYREEENGRGNFPPRFSGLQFPNYSSELNVNALELDDSALYLCASTTWANYGYTFGSGTRLTVV.

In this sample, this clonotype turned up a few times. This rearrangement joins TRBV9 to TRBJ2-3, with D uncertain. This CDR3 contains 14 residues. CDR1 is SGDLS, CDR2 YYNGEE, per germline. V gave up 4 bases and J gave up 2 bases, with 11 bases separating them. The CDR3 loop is CASSPRPYTDTQYF. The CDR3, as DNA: TGTGCCAGCAGCCCACGCCCCTACACAGATACGCAGTATTTT.

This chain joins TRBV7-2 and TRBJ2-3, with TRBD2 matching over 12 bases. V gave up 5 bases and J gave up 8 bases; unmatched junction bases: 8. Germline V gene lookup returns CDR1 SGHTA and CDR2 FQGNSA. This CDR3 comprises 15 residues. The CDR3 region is CASSRTSGTESTQYF. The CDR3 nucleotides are TGTGCCAGCAGCCGGACTAGCGGGACGGAGAGTACGCAGTATTTT.

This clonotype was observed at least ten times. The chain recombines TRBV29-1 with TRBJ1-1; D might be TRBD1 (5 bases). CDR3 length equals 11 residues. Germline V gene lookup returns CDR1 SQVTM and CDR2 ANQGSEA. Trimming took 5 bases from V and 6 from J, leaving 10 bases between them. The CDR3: CSVPAGAEAFF. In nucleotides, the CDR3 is TGCAGCGTTCCCGCGGGGGCTGAAGCTTTCTTT.

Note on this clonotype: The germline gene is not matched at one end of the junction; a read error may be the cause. The DNA of the CDR3 is TGTGCCAGCAGCTTAGGGACAGGGGCCCAAGAGCCCCAGTACTTC. The encoded protein is CASSLGTGAQEPQYF. The gene calls are TRBV11-1 and TRBJ2-5, with 9 bases matching TRBD1. Germline CDR1 SGHAT, CDR2 FQDESV (reference sequence). The CDR3 contains 15 residues.

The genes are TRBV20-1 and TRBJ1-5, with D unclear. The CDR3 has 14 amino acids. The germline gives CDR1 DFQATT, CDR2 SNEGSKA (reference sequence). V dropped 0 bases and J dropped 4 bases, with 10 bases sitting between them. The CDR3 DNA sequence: TGCAGTGCTAGAGATCTGTCAGAGAATCAGCCCCAGCATTTT. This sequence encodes CSARDLSENQPQHF.

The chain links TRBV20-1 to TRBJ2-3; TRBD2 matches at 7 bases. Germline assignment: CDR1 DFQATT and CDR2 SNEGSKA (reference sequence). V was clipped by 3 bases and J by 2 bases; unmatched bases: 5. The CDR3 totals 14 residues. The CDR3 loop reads CSASLAALTDTQYF. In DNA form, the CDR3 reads TGCAGTGCTAGCCTAGCGGCCCTCACAGATACGCAGTATTTT.

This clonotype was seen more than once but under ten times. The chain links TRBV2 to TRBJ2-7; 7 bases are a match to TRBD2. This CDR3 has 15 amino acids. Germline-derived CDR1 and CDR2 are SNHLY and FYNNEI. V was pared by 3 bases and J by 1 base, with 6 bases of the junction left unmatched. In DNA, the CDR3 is TGTGCCAGCAGTGACTCTCTGGGGGGGTCCTACGAGCAGTACGTC. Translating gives CASSDSLGGSYEQYV.

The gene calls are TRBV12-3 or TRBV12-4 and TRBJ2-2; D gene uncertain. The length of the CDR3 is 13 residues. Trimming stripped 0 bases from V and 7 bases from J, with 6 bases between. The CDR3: CASSLAGRGELFF. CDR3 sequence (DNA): TGTGCCAGCAGTTTAGCCGGACGCGGGGAGCTGTTTTTT.

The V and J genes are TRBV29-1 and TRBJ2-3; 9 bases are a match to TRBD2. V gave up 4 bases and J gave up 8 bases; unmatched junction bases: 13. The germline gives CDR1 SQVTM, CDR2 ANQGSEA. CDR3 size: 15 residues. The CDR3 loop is CSVGPSSGMESTQYF. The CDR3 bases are TGCAGCGTTGGCCCCTCTAGCGGGATGGAGAGTACGCAGTATTTT.

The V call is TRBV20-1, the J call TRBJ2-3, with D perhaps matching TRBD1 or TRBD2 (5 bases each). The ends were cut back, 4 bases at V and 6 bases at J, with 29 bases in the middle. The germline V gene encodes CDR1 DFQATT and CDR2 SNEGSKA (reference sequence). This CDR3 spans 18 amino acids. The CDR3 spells CSATRDDSLTNRADTQYF. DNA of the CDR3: TGCAGTGCTACAAGGGACGATAGCCTTACCAACCGCGCGGATACGCAGTATTTT.

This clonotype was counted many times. CDR3 nucleotide sequence: TGTGCCAGCACCAAATCGGGCCAGGGGGCCCAGCCCCAGCATTTT. Residues: CASTKSGQGAQPQHF. J is TRBJ1-5 and V is TRBV12-3 or TRBV12-4, with 8 bases identical to TRBD1. CDR3 length: 15 amino acids. With 7 bases clipped from V and 7 bases from J, the junction kept 12 bases outside the gene matches.

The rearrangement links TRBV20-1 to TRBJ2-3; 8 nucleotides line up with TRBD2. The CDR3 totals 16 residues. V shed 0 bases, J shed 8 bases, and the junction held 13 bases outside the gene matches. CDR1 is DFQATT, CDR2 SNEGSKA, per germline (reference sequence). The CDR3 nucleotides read TGCAGTGCTAGAGATCGACTAGCGTCCGACTTTGGTACGCAGTATTTT. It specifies CSARDRLASDFGTQYF.

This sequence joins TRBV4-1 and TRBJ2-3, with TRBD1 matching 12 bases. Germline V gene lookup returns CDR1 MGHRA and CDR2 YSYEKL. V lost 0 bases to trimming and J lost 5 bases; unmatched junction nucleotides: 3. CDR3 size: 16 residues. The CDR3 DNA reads TGCGCCAGCAGCCAAGAAGGGACAGGGGGCCTAGATACGCAGTATTTT. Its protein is CASSQEGTGGLDTQYF.

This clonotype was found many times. The CDR3, as DNA: TGCAGTGCTAGCCGGGACGGGAACACTGAAGCTTTCTTT. As protein: CSASRDGNTEAFF. This rearrangement joins TRBV20-1 to TRBJ1-1, with D perhaps matching TRBD1 (5 bases). Per the germline V gene, CDR1 is DFQATT and CDR2 is SNEGSKA (reference sequence). V dropped 3 bases and J dropped 1 base, with 9 bases sitting between them. The CDR3 consists of 13 residues.

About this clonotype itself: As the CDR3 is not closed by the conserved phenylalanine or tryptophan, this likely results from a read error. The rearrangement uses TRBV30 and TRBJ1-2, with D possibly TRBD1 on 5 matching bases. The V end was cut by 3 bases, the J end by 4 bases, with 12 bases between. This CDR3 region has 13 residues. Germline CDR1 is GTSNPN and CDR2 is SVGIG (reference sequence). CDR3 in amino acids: CAWSQGYSYGYTL. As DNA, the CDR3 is TGTGCCTGGAGCCAGGGTTACTCCTATGGCTACACCCTC.

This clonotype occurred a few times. The CDR3 region is CAIIALAGVYGEQYV. The CDR3 DNA is TGTGCCATCATTGCACTAGCGGGAGTATATGGCGAGCAGTACGTC. The chain joins TRBV10-3 to TRBJ2-7, with 11 bases fitting TRBD2. Germline assignment: CDR1 ENHRY and CDR2 SYGVKD. V gave up 7 bases and J gave up 6 bases; unmatched junction bases: 11. The CDR3 sequence is 15 residues long.

CDR3 protein: CASSPNRGHTGELFF. CDR3 nucleotide sequence: TGTGCCAGCTCACCGAACAGGGGTCACACCGGGGAGCTGTTTTTT. The chain joins TRBV18 to TRBJ2-2; the match to TRBD1 covers 7 bases. Losses at the gene ends were 3 bases for V and 3 bases for J; bases not matched to a gene: 4. Per germline, CDR1 KGHSH and CDR2 LQKENI. The CDR3 spans 15 residues.